Listed below are T cell receptor beta chains from one sample, sequenced in a study of T cells after yellow fever vaccination. One entry per CDR3 protein, called by TCRdb with MiXCR from the 5' RACE reads. The sample contains 25,000 to 35,000 distinct CDR3 sequences, 4.4% of which appear only once. The specimen was CD8+ T cells sorted from PBMCs, collected 5 days after the yellow fever booster vaccination. The receptors shown here come from a young man who received the YFV17D yellow fever vaccine. Both conserved end residues are part of each CDR3. Each record gives: clone size, D gene, V gene, J gene, CDR3 protein, CDR3 DNA. D genes are given only for firm matches. Some rows mark clone size as missing; the rest say once, few, many or name a class of expanded clone.

size: many; D: NA; V: TRBV7-9; J: TRBJ2-7; CDR3: CASSSIFYEQYF; DNA: TGTGCCAGCAGCTCCATTTTTTACGAGCAGTACTTC
size: many; D: NA; V: TRBV7-6; J: TRBJ2-1; CDR3: CASSLTGDEQFF; DNA: TGTGCCAGCAGCTTGACGGGAGATGAGCAGTTCTTC
size: few; D: NA; V: TRBV7-2; J: TRBJ1-2; CDR3: CASSSRTYGYTF; DNA: TGTGCCAGCAGCTCCCGGACCTATGGCTACACCTTC
size: many; D: TRBD2; V: TRBV20-1; J: TRBJ2-5; CDR3: CSAIGLAGVQETQYF; DNA: TGCAGTGCTATTGGGCTAGCGGGAGTGCAAGAGACCCAGTACTTC
size: many; D: NA; V: TRBV7-2; J: TRBJ2-3; CDR3: CASSLLGTASTDTQYF; DNA: TGTGCCAGCAGCCTTCTCGGGACCGCTAGCACAGATACGCAGTATTTT
size: many; D: TRBD2; V: TRBV5-6; J: TRBJ2-3; CDR3: CASSSGRLADTDTQYF; DNA: TGTGCCAGCAGCTCCGGAAGGCTAGCGGACACAGATACGCAGTATTTT
size: many; D: NA; V: TRBV5-6; J: TRBJ2-7; CDR3: CASSFESTHEQYF; DNA: TGTGCCAGCAGCTTCGAGAGTACGCACGAGCAGTACTTC
size: many; D: NA; V: TRBV7-6; J: TRBJ2-5; CDR3: CASSLAPATQYF; DNA: TGTGCCAGCAGCTTAGCCCCCGCGACCCAGTACTTC
size: many; D: NA; V: TRBV30; J: TRBJ2-7; CDR3: CARKKGNEQYF; DNA: TGTGCCCGAAAGAAGGGAAACGAGCAGTACTTC
size: many; D: NA; V: TRBV5-6; J: TRBJ2-7; CDR3: CASSNGGGAEQYF; DNA: TGTGCCAGCAGCAACGGTGGGGGAGCCGAGCAGTACTTC
size: many; D: NA; V: TRBV9; J: TRBJ2-1; CDR3: CASSPVLGGSSYNEQFF; DNA: TGTGCCAGCAGCCCAGTACTAGGGGGAAGCTCCTACAATGAGCAGTTCTTC
size: many; D: NA; V: TRBV27; J: TRBJ2-5; CDR3: CASSPMEGETQYF; DNA: TGTGCCAGCAGTCCCATGGAGGGGGAGACCCAGTACTTC
size: many; D: NA; V: TRBV29-1; J: TRBJ2-7; CDR3: CSVSGQTYEQYF; DNA: TGCAGCGTGAGCGGACAGACCTACGAGCAGTACTTC
size: many; D: NA; V: TRBV6-5; J: TRBJ2-7; CDR3: CASRLRGSYEQYF; DNA: TGTGCCAGCAGGCTCAGGGGTTCCTACGAGCAGTACTTC
size: many; D: NA; V: TRBV9; J: TRBJ2-2; CDR3: CASSDELGSGELFF; DNA: TGTGCCAGCAGCGACGAATTAGGGTCCGGGGAGCTGTTTTTT
size: many; D: TRBD1; V: TRBV30; J: TRBJ1-2; CDR3: CAWSAGTGNYGYTF; DNA: TGTGCCTGGAGTGCCGGGACAGGGAACTATGGCTACACCTTC
size: many; D: TRBD2; V: TRBV20-1; J: TRBJ2-7; CDR3: CSAQREGQAYEQYF; DNA: TGCAGTGCCCAGCGGGAGGGGCAGGCCTACGAGCAGTACTTC
size: many; D: NA; V: TRBV19; J: TRBJ2-1; CDR3: CASSMRYLEPSYNEQFF; DNA: TGTGCCAGTAGTATGCGGTACCTAGAACCTTCCTACAATGAGCAGTTCTTC
size: many; D: NA; V: TRBV19; J: TRBJ2-3; CDR3: CASSIAPRSTDTQYF; DNA: TGTGCCAGTAGTATCGCCCCGAGAAGCACAGATACGCAGTATTTT
size: many; D: NA; V: TRBV29-1; J: TRBJ1-1; CDR3: CSVDLGNTEAFF; DNA: TGCAGCGTTGATCTAGGAAACACTGAAGCTTTCTTT
size: many; D: NA; V: TRBV7-6; J: TRBJ2-7; CDR3: CASSLGRVSYEQYF; DNA: TGTGCCAGCAGCTTAGGGCGAGTCTCCTACGAGCAGTACTTC
size: many; D: NA; V: TRBV12-3/TRBV12-4; J: TRBJ1-1; CDR3: CASRLGGAGEAFF; DNA: TGTGCCAGCAGGCTAGGGGGGGCCGGAGAAGCTTTCTTT
size: many; D: NA; V: TRBV9; J: TRBJ2-1; CDR3: CASSVEDRYPSYNEQFF; DNA: TGTGCCAGCAGCGTAGAGGATCGGTATCCTTCCTACAATGAGCAGTTCTTC
size: NA; D: NA; V: TRBV7-9; J: TRBJ2-1; CDR3: CASNSFSGNEQFF; DNA: TGTGCCAGCAACTCCTTTAGCGGCAATGAGCAGTTCTTC
size: many; D: TRBD1; V: TRBV25-1; J: TRBJ2-5; CDR3: CASREDREETQYF; DNA: TGTGCCAGCAGGGAGGACAGGGAAGAGACCCAGTACTTC
size: many; D: TRBD2; V: TRBV5-6; J: TRBJ2-1; CDR3: CASSPDSGRVDEQFF; DNA: TGTGCCAGCAGCCCGGATAGCGGGAGGGTAGATGAGCAGTTCTTC
size: many; D: NA; V: TRBV7-6; J: TRBJ2-2; CDR3: CASSHREPPGELFF; DNA: TGTGCCAGCAGCCACCGGGAACCTCCCGGGGAGCTGTTTTTT
size: medium-sized; D: TRBD1; V: TRBV6-5; J: TRBJ2-2; CDR3: CASTWDRDTGELFF; DNA: TGTGCCAGCACCTGGGACAGGGACACCGGGGAGCTGTTTTTT
size: many; D: NA; V: TRBV7-9; J: TRBJ1-4; CDR3: CASLDYEKLFF; DNA: TGTGCCAGCTTAGATTATGAAAAACTGTTTTTT
size: many; D: NA; V: TRBV7-6; J: TRBJ2-7; CDR3: CASRAGDGNEQYF; DNA: TGTGCCAGCAGGGCTGGGGACGGAAACGAGCAGTACTTC
size: many; D: NA; V: TRBV12-3/TRBV12-4; J: TRBJ2-7; CDR3: CASSFTFYEQYF; DNA: TGTGCCAGCAGTTTCACGTTCTACGAGCAGTACTTC
size: many; D: NA; V: TRBV7-9; J: TRBJ2-7; CDR3: CASSLVFSSSPQYF; DNA: TGTGCCAGCAGCTTAGTCTTTTCTAGCAGCCCGCAGTACTTC
size: few; D: NA; V: TRBV12-2; J: TRBJ2-5; CDR3: CASRGKLAGEGETQYF; DNA: TGTGCAAGTCGCGGCAAACTAGCGGGAGAGGGTGAGACCCAGTACTTC
size: many; D: TRBD2; V: TRBV10-2; J: TRBJ2-1; CDR3: CASSEFTGLAVYNEQFF; DNA: TGCGCCAGCAGTGAGTTCACGGGACTAGCGGTATACAATGAGCAGTTCTTC
size: many; D: TRBD2; V: TRBV11-2; J: TRBJ2-7; CDR3: CASSRTPGLTYEQYF; DNA: TGTGCCAGCAGCCGCACTCCGGGACTAACCTACGAGCAGTACTTC
size: many; D: NA; V: TRBV7-3; J: TRBJ2-1; CDR3: CASPCEQFF; DNA: TGTGCCAGCCCATGTGAGCAGTTCTTC
size: many; D: NA; V: TRBV4-2; J: TRBJ2-5; CDR3: CASSPEKKFEGETQYF; DNA: TGTGCCAGCAGCCCCGAGAAAAAGTTTGAGGGAGAGACCCAGTACTTC
size: many; D: NA; V: TRBV14; J: TRBJ2-4; CDR3: CASSARDQILAKNIQYF; DNA: TGTGCCAGCAGCGCTCGGGACCAAATTTTAGCCAAAAACATTCAGTACTTC
size: many; D: NA; V: TRBV4-3; J: TRBJ2-7; CDR3: CASSQESLGGYEQYF; DNA: TGCGCCAGCAGCCAAGAGTCCTTGGGGGGCTACGAGCAGTACTTC
size: many; D: TRBD1; V: TRBV28; J: TRBJ2-5; CDR3: CASSPPGQGMLETQYF; DNA: TGTGCCAGCAGCCCGCCTGGACAGGGGATGCTGGAGACCCAGTACTTC
size: many; D: NA; V: TRBV2; J: TRBJ2-1; CDR3: CASSEIASSSYNEQFF; DNA: TGTGCCAGCAGTGAAATAGCGTCGAGCTCCTACAATGAGCAGTTCTTC
size: many; D: TRBD2; V: TRBV7-2; J: TRBJ2-5; CDR3: CASSLSGTTSKETQYF; DNA: TGTGCCAGCAGCTTGAGCGGGACGACCTCCAAAGAGACCCAGTACTTC
size: many; D: NA; V: TRBV29-1; J: TRBJ2-7; CDR3: CSVEAVDRPPYEQYF; DNA: TGCAGCGTTGAAGCGGTCGACAGGCCCCCCTACGAGCAGTACTTC
size: many; D: NA; V: TRBV6-5; J: TRBJ2-5; CDR3: CASSYSPPAQYF; DNA: TGTGCCAGCAGTTACAGCCCCCCGGCCCAGTACTTC
size: many; D: NA; V: TRBV7-8; J: TRBJ2-7; CDR3: CASSSESFYEQYF; DNA: TGTGCCAGCAGCTCTGAATCCTTCTACGAGCAGTACTTC
size: many; D: NA; V: TRBV4-3; J: TRBJ2-2; CDR3: CASSQDDRNTGELFF; DNA: TGCGCCAGCAGCCAAGACGACAGAAACACCGGGGAGCTGTTTTTT
size: many; D: NA; V: TRBV29-1; J: TRBJ2-1; CDR3: CSAEWDEQFF; DNA: TGCAGCGCAGAGTGGGATGAGCAGTTCTTC
size: many; D: TRBD2; V: TRBV2; J: TRBJ2-1; CDR3: CASSPLGLAGAPYNEQFF; DNA: TGTGCCAGCAGCCCGTTGGGACTAGCGGGAGCGCCCTACAATGAGCAGTTCTTC
size: many; D: TRBD2; V: TRBV29-1; J: TRBJ2-5; CDR3: CSVEPGLGLAGGQETQYF; DNA: TGCAGCGTTGAGCCCGGGTTGGGACTAGCGGGAGGGCAAGAGACCCAGTACTTC
size: many; D: TRBD1; V: TRBV6-7; J: TRBJ2-1; CDR3: CASSLRGQGRLYNEQFF; DNA: TGTGCCAGCAGTCTCAGGGGGCAGGGGAGGCTCTACAATGAGCAGTTCTTC
size: many; D: NA; V: TRBV7-9; J: TRBJ2-1; CDR3: CASSPTRTDEQFF; DNA: TGTGCCAGCAGCCCCACCCGGACGGATGAGCAGTTCTTC
size: many; D: NA; V: TRBV20-1; J: TRBJ2-1; CDR3: CSASAYGPAAVDF; DNA: TGCAGTGCTAGTGCGTATGGGCCAGCGGCCGTCGATTTC
size: many; D: TRBD1; V: TRBV6-5; J: TRBJ2-6; CDR3: CASSYTPGTGPFGANVLTF; DNA: TGTGCCAGCAGTTACACCCCGGGGACAGGACCCTTTGGGGCCAACGTCCTGACTTTC
size: many; D: NA; V: TRBV7-8; J: TRBJ2-3; CDR3: CASSSLFATDTQYF; DNA: TGTGCCAGCAGCTCGTTATTTGCCACAGATACGCAGTATTTT
size: many; D: NA; V: TRBV5-1; J: TRBJ1-1; CDR3: CASSLGGIILMNTEAFF; DNA: TGCGCCAGCAGCTTGGGAGGGATTATCCTCATGAACACTGAAGCTTTCTTT
size: many; D: NA; V: TRBV29-1; J: TRBJ1-2; CDR3: CSVELGGYLNYGYTF; DNA: TGCAGCGTTGAGTTGGGGGGTTACCTGAACTATGGCTACACCTTC
size: many; D: NA; V: TRBV7-9; J: TRBJ2-1; CDR3: CASADAYNEQFF; DNA: TGTGCCAGCGCGGACGCCTACAATGAGCAGTTCTTC
size: many; D: NA; V: TRBV7-3; J: TRBJ2-3; CDR3: CASSLSETDTQYF; DNA: TGTGCCAGCAGCTTAAGCGAAACAGATACGCAGTATTTT
size: many; D: NA; V: TRBV7-3; J: TRBJ1-1; CDR3: CASSPFPGDTEAFF; DNA: TGTGCCAGCAGCCCCTTCCCGGGTGACACTGAAGCTTTCTTT
size: many; D: NA; V: TRBV7-9; J: TRBJ2-7; CDR3: CASSGAEQYF; DNA: TGTGCCAGCTCTGGAGCCGAGCAGTACTTC